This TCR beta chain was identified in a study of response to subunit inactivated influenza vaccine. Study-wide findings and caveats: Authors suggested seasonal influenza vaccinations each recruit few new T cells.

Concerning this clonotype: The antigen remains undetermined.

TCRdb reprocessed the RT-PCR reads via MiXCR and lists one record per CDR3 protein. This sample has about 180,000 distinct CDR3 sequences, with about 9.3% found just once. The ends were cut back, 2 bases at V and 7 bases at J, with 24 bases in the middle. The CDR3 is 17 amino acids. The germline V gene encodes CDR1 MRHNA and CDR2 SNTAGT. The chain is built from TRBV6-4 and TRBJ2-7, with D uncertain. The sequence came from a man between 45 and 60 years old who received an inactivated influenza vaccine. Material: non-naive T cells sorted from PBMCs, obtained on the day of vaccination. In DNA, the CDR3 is TGTGCCAGCAGTGACCGATTAACGAACTCTGGACCCCTAGAGCAGTACTTC. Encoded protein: CASSDRLTNSGPLEQYF.